The clone carrying this TCR beta chain appeared a few times. Its target is unknown. The length of the CDR3 is 15 residues. With 1 base removed from V and 3 bases from J, the gap between germline ends came to 12 bases. The V gene's germline CDR1 is SEHNR and CDR2 FQNEAQ (reference sequence). Three rounds of nested PCR, following a modified ARM-PCR protocol, produced the TCRbeta library. From the multiplex PCR reads, TCRdb called clonotypes with MiXCR, one entry per CDR3 protein. The sample carries tens of thousands of distinct CDR3 sequences, around 70% recorded once. This sample stems from a study of tumor and adjacent non-tumor tissue in lung cancer. Findings of the study overall: Significantly higher TCR diversity was found in tumor than normal lung. Normal lung showed higher cumulative top 100 clone frequency than tumor.

The template was RNA from unsorted bulk tissue. Distant lung tissue was collected more than 3 cm away from the tumor edge. The chain combines TRBV7-9 with TRBJ2-5; D unresolved. The TCR comes from a woman between 50 and 59 years old with non-small cell lung cancer. Sequencing was performed on distant non-tumor lung tissue. In DNA, the CDR3 is TGTGCCAGCAGCTTAGGTGGCAGAGTGGAAGAGACCCAGTACTTC. Translating it yields CASSLGGRVEETQYF.